These T cell receptor beta chains were read from a single sample in a study of T cell repertoires in ileal Crohn's disease. TCRdb keeps only in-frame clones here, not all; method: immunoSEQ multiplex PCR. The sample contains about 16,000 clones, 80% to 90% of which appear only once. Sequenced sample: ileal tissue. The receptors were gathered from an adult with Crohn's disease. Each CDR3 is given with its conserved first and last residue. The D gene is left open where the match is weak. Where a row states a size, it is once, few, many or the class of an expanded clone; other rows omit it.

v_call	clone_size	d_call	j_call	cdr3_nt	cdr3_aa
TRBV5-6	NA	NA	TRBJ2-7	TGTGCCAGCAGCTTGGTTGGGGCAAATCGAGCCTACGAGCAGTACTTC	CASSLVGANRAYEQYF
TRBV19	NA	NA	TRBJ2-7	TGTGCCAGTAGTATAGTCGCAGGGTCAAGCTACGAGCAGTACTTC	CASSIVAGSSYEQYF
TRBV5-1	NA	TRBD1	TRBJ2-2	TGCGCCAGCAGCTTGACAGGGGGCACCGGGGAGCTGTTTTTT	CASSLTGGTGELFF
TRBV7-8	NA	NA	TRBJ1-5	TGTGCCAGCAGCTTATTCGTGGACAGTGGCAATCAGCCCCAGCATTTT	CASSLFVDSGNQPQHF
TRBV14	NA	TRBD2	TRBJ2-4	TGTGCCAGCAGCCTCGGGACTAGCGGACCCTCTCGGGCCAAAAACATTCAGTACTTC	CASSLGTSGPSRAKNIQYF
TRBV27	NA	TRBD2	TRBJ2-1	TGTGCCAGCAGTTACTGGCTAGCGGAGTACAATGAGCAGTTCTTC	CASSYWLAEYNEQFF
TRBV6-4	NA	TRBD2	TRBJ2-7	TGTGCCAACCAGGTGGGAGGGCCGTGCTACGAGCAGTACTTC	CANQVGGPCYEQYF
TRBV5-4	NA	TRBD1	TRBJ1-3	TGTGCCAGCAGCTCGGCGAGGGGGCGAAGCTCTGGAAACACCATATATTTT	CASSSARGRSSGNTIYF
TRBV18	NA	NA	TRBJ1-2	TGTGCCAGCTCACCGGTCAGAATTAACTATGGCTACACCTTC	CASSPVRINYGYTF
TRBV28	NA	NA	TRBJ1-4	TGTGCCAGCAGTCTCCTGGGAGGGACAACTAATGAAAAACTGTTTTTT	CASSLLGGTTNEKLFF
TRBV27	NA	TRBD1	TRBJ1-2	TGTGCCAGCAGACCTACAGGGGGCTATGGCTACACCTTC	CASRPTGGYGYTF
TRBV28	NA	TRBD1	TRBJ1-1	TGTGCCAGCACCCAACTGGACAGGGCCACTGAAGCTTTCTTT	CASTQLDRATEAFF
TRBV6-5	NA	TRBD1	TRBJ1-4	TGTGCCAGCAGTTTTGCCGGACAGGGTTTCAATGAAAAACTGTTTTTT	CASSFAGQGFNEKLFF
TRBV12-1	NA	NA	TRBJ1-2	TGTGCCAGCACGGACAGACTACCCTATGGCTACACCTTC	CASTDRLPYGYTF
TRBV27	NA	TRBD2	TRBJ2-7	TGTGCCAGCAGTACCCCCGGGACTAGGGAGTACTTC	CASSTPGTREYF
TRBV28	few	NA	TRBJ1-5	TGTGCCAGCAGAATGAGGTTTAATCAGCCCCAGCATTTT	CASRMRFNQPQHF
TRBV9	NA	NA	TRBJ2-3	TGTGCCAGCAGCGTAGGGATCCTAGTGAGCACAGATACGCAGTATTTT	CASSVGILVSTDTQYF
TRBV2	NA	NA	TRBJ1-6	TGTGCCAGCAGACCCGAGGATAACGGGAATTCACCCCTCCACTTT	CASRPEDNGNSPLHF
TRBV5-1	NA	NA	TRBJ2-3	TGCGCCAGCATCCCATCCGTCACTGACACAGATACGCAGTATTTT	CASIPSVTDTDTQYF
TRBV6-5	NA	TRBD1	TRBJ2-1	TGTGCCAGCAGTTTACCGGGACAGTACAATGAGCAGTTCTTC	CASSLPGQYNEQFF
TRBV19	NA	NA	TRBJ1-5	TGTGCCAGTAGTACCACCGGGGGATCTAGAGGGCATTTT	CASSTTGGSRGHF
TRBV30	NA	TRBD1	TRBJ2-7	TGTGCCTGGAGTCGACAGGGTTACGAGCAGTACTTC	CAWSRQGYEQYF
TRBV7-8	NA	TRBD1	TRBJ1-1	TGTGCCAGCAGCTCCTGGACAGGGAAATCTGAAGCTTTCTTT	CASSSWTGKSEAFF
TRBV7-8	NA	TRBD1	TRBJ2-3	TGTGCCAGCAGCTTAGGACAGGGGGCGTTCGGAACAGATACGCAGTATTTT	CASSLGQGAFGTDTQYF
TRBV5-4	NA	NA	TRBJ2-2	TGTGCCAGCAGCCCCCGGGGAACCGGGGAGCTGTTTTTT	CASSPRGTGELFF
TRBV11-2	NA	TRBD2	TRBJ2-7	TGTGCCAGCAGCCTCACTTTGGGGAGGGAAGCTCCAAACCAGTACTTC	CASSLTLGREAPNQYF
TRBV6-5	once	NA	TRBJ1-1	TGTGCCAGCAGTTACTCAATAGAGGGCACTGAAGCTTTCTTT	CASSYSIEGTEAFF
TRBV28	NA	TRBD1	TRBJ1-5	TGTGCCAGCAGTTTACTGACAGGGGTCAGCAATCAGCCCCAGCATTTT	CASSLLTGVSNQPQHF
TRBV7-8	NA	TRBD1	TRBJ1-3	TGTGCCAGCAGCTTAGTGTGGGACGGGGACAGGGGTAGGAGTGACACCATATATTTT	CASSLVWDGDRGRSDTIYF
TRBV28	NA	NA	TRBJ2-5	TGTGCCAGCAGTTCGGAGACCCAGTACTTC	CASSSETQYF
TRBV7-8	NA	TRBD1	TRBJ2-7	TGTGCCAGCAGCCCGCCCGGGACAGACGACTCCTACGAGCAGTACTTC	CASSPPGTDDSYEQYF
TRBV18	NA	NA	TRBJ2-3	TGTGCCAGCTCGACATCCTCAGGGTATACGCAGTATTTT	CASSTSSGYTQYF
TRBV29-1	NA	NA	TRBJ2-2	TGCAGCGTTGCTCCAGGAGGTTCGATGGCGGAGCTGTTTTTT	CSVAPGGSMAELFF
TRBV7-2	once	TRBD1	TRBJ1-2	TGTGCCAGCAGCCAACGACAGGGGACCTATGGCTACACCTTC	CASSQRQGTYGYTF
TRBV10-2	NA	TRBD2	TRBJ2-3	TGCGCCAGCAATCTAGCGGGGGGGGGCCCAGATACGCAGTATTTT	CASNLAGGGPDTQYF
TRBV28	NA	TRBD1	TRBJ1-2	TGTGCCAGCAGTCTTCCAGGACAGGGAGGGAACTATGGCTACACCTTC	CASSLPGQGGNYGYTF
TRBV5-1	once	NA	TRBJ2-1	TGCGCCAGCAGCTTGATAGCGGAGAACAATGAGCAGTTCTTC	CASSLIAENNEQFF
TRBV6-5	NA	NA	TRBJ2-7	TGTGCCAGCAGTTACGCAGGGGTACCCTACGAGCAGTACTTC	CASSYAGVPYEQYF
TRBV29-1	NA	TRBD2	TRBJ2-1	TGCAGCGTTGATTTGGGACTAGGAAATGAGCAGTTCTTC	CSVDLGLGNEQFF
TRBV7-6	NA	TRBD2	TRBJ2-7	TGTGCCAGCAGCTCAGGACTAGCGGGAGCCGAGCAGTACTTC	CASSSGLAGAEQYF
TRBV4-2	NA	TRBD2	TRBJ2-7	TGTGCCAGCAGCCAAGGGAGAGCGGGAGGTGCCTACGAGCAGTACTTC	CASSQGRAGGAYEQYF